This T cell receptor beta chain was observed in a study of blood T cell repertoires in COVID-19. At the level of the study: The study drew acute and convalescent COVID-19 samples from the United States, Italy and Spain. PBMCs, B-cell-depleted T cells, or T cells were the source of the cDNA or gDNA that made up the material.

Original processing notes: Estimated nucleated cell counts came from reference gene primer amplification. Using immunoSEQ multiplex PCR, the repertoire was profiled, and TCRdb retains in-frame clones only, with some absent. V and J calls and clone size are copied from that table; D and trimming were computed from the DNA. Among fewer than 75,000 clones, under 90% were seen once, and the ten largest hold over 1.2%. V was pared by 2 bases and J by 4 bases, with 18 bases of the junction left unmatched. Germline V gene sequence: CDR1 MRHNA, CDR2 SNTAGT. This CDR3 has 20 residues. The source material was peripheral blood. The TCR sequence derives from a man in his 60s with acute or convalescent COVID-19. This rearrangement joins TRBV6-4 to TRBJ1-5, with TRBD1 matching over 9 bases. Here the CDR3 DNA reads TGTGCCAGCAGTGACCCCGCGAGGACAGGGGCCGTGGTTGCTAATCAGCCCCAGCATTTT. It yields the protein CASSDPARTGAVVANQPQHF.